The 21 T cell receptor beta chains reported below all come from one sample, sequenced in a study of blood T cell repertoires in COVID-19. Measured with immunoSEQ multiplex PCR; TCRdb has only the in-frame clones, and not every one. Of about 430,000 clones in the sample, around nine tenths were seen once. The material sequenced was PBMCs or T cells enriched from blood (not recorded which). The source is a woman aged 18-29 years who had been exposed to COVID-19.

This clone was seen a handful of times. CDR3 sequence: CASSQEQGGTVQPQHF. Written as DNA, the CDR3 is TGTGCCAGCAGCCAGGAACAGGGAGGGACTGTACAGCCCCAGCATTTT. The rearrangement links TRBV4-2 to TRBJ1-5, with D tentatively TRBD1 (6 bases). In germline, CDR1 is LGHNA, CDR2 YNFKEQ. V gave up 3 bases and J gave up 7 bases, with 19 bases separating them. The CDR3 covers 16 residues.

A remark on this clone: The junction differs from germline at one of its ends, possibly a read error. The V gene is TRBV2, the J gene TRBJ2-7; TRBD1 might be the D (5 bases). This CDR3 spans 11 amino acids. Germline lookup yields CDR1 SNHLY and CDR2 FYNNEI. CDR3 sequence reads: CTSTQGYEQYF. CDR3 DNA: TGTACCAGCACGCAGGGCTACGAGCAGTACTTC.

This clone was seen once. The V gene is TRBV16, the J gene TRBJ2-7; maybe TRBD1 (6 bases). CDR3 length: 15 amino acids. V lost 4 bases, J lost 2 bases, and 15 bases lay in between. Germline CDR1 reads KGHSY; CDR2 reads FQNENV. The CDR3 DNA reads TGTGCCAGCAGCCCCCACCGGGACAAGACCTACGAGCAGTACTTC. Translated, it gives CASSPHRDKTYEQYF.

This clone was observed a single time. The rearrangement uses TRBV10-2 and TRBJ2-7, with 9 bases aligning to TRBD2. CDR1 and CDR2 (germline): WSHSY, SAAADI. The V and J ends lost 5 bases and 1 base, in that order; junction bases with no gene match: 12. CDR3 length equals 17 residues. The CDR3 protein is CASSPPPSGTASYEQYF. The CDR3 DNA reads TGCGCCAGCAGTCCCCCTCCTAGCGGGACAGCATCCTACGAGCAGTACTTC.

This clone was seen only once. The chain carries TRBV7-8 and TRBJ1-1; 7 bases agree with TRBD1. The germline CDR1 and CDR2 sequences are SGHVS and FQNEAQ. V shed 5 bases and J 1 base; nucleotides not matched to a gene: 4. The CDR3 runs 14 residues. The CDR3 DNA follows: TGTGCCAGCAGCACGGGACAGCCGAACACTGAAGCTTTCTTT. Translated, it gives CASSTGQPNTEAFF.

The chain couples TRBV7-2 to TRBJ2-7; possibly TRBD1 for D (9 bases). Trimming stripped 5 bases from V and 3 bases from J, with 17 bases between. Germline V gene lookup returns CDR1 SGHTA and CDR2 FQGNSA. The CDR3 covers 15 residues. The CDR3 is CASSLSGTGIYEQYF. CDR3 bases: TGTGCCAGCAGCCTTAGCGGGACAGGGATCTACGAGCAGTACTTC.

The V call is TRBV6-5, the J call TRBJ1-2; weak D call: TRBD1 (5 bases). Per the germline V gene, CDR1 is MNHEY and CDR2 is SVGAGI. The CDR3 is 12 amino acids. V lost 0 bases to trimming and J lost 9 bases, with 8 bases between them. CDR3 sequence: CASSYSGGSYTF. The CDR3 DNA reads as TGTGCCAGCAGTTACTCGGGGGGGAGCTACACCTTC.

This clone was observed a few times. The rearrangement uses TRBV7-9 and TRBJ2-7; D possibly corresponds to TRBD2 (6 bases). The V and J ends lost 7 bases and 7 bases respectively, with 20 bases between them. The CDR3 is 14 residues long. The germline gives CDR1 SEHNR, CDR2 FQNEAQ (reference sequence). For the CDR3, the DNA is TGTGCCAGCACCGCAGACGGGGGTGCGAGGGAGCAGTACTTC. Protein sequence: CASTADGGAREQYF. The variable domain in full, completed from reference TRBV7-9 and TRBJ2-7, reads DTGVSQNPRHKITKRGQNVTFRCDPISEHNRLYWYRQTLGQGPEFLTYFQNEAQLEKSRLLSDRFSAERPKGSFSTLEIQRTEQGDSAMYLCASTADGGAREQYFGPGTRLTVT.

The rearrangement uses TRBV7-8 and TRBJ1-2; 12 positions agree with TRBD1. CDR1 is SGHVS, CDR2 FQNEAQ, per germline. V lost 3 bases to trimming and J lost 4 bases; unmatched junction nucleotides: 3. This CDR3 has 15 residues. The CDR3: CASSLGQGAIYGYTF. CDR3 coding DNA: TGTGCCAGCAGCTTGGGACAGGGGGCAATCTATGGCTACACCTTC.

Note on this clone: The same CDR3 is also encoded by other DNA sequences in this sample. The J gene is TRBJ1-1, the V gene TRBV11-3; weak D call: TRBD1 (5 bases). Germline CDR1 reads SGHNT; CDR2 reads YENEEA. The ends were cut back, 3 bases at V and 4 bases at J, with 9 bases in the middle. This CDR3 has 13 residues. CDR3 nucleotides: TGTGCCAGCAGCTTGGGGCAAGGCACTGAAGCTTTCTTT. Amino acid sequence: CASSLGQGTEAFF. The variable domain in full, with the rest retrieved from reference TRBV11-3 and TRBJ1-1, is EAGVVQSPRYKIIEKKQPVAFWCNPISGHNTLYWYLQNLGQGPELLIRYENEEAVDDSQLPKDRFSAERLKGVDSTLKIQPAELGDSAVYLCASSLGQGTEAFFGQGTRLTVV.

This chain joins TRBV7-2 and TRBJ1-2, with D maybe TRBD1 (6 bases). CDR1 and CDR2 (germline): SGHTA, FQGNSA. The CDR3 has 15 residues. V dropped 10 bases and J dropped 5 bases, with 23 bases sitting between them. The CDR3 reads CATPFSLGAGYGYTF. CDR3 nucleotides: TGTGCCACTCCTTTTTCATTGGGGGCAGGGTATGGCTACACCTTC.

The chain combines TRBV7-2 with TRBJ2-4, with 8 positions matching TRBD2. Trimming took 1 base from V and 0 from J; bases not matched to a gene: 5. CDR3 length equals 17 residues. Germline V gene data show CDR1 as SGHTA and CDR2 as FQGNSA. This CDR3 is CASSLVLAALAKNIQYF. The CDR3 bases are TGTGCCAGCAGCTTAGTACTAGCGGCGCTAGCCAAAAACATTCAGTACTTC.

This chain's CDR3 is CASSGGVAGENEQFF. CDR3 nucleotide sequence: TGTGCCAGTTCGGGGGGAGTCGCGGGAGAGAATGAGCAGTTCTTC. The chain couples TRBV19 to TRBJ2-1, with 7 nucleotides matching TRBD2. The CDR3 is 15 residues long. Trimming cost V 8 bases and J 7 bases; bases outside gene matches: 14. In germline, CDR1 is LNHDA, CDR2 SQIVND (reference sequence). Filled out from reference TRBV19 and TRBJ2-1, the complete variable domain reads DGGITQSPKYLFRKEGQNVTLSCEQNLNHDAMYWYRQDPGQGLRLIYYSQIVNDFQKGDIAEGYSVSREKKESFPLTVTSAQKNPTAFYLCASSGGVAGENEQFFGPGTRLTVL.

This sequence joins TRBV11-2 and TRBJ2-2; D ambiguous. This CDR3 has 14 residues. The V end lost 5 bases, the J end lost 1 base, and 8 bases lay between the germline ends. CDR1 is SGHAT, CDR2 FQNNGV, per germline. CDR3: CASSPRQNTGELFF. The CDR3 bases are TGTGCCAGCAGCCCCCGACAGAACACCGGGGAGCTGTTTTTT.

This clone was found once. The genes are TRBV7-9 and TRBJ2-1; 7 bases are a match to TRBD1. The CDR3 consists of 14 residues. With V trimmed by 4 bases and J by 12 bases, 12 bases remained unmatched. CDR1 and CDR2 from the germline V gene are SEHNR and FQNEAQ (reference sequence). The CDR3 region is CASSSGTEHLGQFF. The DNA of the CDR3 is TGTGCCAGCAGCTCCGGGACAGAACATTTAGGGCAGTTCTTC.

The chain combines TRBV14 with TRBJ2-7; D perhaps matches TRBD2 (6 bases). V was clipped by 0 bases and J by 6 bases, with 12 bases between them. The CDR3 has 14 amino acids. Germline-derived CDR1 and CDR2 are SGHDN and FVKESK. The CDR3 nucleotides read TGTGCCAGCAGCCAAGATTGGGGGGTCGGCGAGCAGTACTTC. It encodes CASSQDWGVGEQYF.

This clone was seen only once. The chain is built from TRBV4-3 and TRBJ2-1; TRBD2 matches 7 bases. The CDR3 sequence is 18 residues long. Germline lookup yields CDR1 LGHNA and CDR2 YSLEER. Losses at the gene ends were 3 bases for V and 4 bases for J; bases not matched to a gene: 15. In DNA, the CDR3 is TGCGCCAGCAGCCAGGCGCAAGTGAAGAGCGGGGATTACAATGAGCAGTTCTTC. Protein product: CASSQAQVKSGDYNEQFF.

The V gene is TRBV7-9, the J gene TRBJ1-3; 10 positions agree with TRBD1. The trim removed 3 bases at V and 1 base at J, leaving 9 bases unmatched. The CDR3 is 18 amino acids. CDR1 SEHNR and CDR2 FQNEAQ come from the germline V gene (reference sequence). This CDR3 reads CASSFFGPDRGSGNTIYF. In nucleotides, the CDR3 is TGTGCCAGCAGCTTCTTTGGCCCGGACAGGGGGTCTGGAAACACCATATATTTT.

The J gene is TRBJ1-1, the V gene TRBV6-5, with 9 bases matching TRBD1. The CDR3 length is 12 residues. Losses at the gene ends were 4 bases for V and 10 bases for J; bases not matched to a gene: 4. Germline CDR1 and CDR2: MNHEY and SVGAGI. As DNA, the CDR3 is TGTGCCAGCAGTTCACGGGACAGGGCAGCTTTCTTT. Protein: CASSSRDRAAFF.

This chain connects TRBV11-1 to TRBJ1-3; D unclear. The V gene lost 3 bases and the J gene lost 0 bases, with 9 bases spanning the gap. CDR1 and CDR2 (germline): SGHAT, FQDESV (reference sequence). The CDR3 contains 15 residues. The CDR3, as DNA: TGTGCCAGCAGCTTCGACACAATCTCTGGAAACACCATATATTTT. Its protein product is CASSFDTISGNTIYF.

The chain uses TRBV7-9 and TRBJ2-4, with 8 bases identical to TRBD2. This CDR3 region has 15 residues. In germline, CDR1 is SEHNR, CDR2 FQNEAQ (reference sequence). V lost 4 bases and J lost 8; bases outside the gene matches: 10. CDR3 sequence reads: CASSSPRGGGYIQYF. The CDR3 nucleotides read TGTGCCAGCAGCTCCCCCCGGGGGGGCGGGTACATTCAGTACTTC.